This T cell receptor (beta chain) originates from a study of T cell repertoires in cytomegalovirus infection. In the study overall: Through public TCR beta signatures, both CMV infection and matching HLA type were indicated.

This clonotype was seen repeatedly, ten times or more. Its antigen is unknown. Whole-study findings and limits: It was HLA-C-restricted CMV-specific TCR beta clonotypes that dominated the response ex vivo. Using cumulative public TCR beta family frequency, the authors identified those who carried CMV together with the relevant HLA.

MiXCR, applied by TCRdb to the reads, yields one record per CDR3 protein. The table includes some 250,000 distinct CDR3 sequences, less than 9.5% detected once. Per the germline V gene, CDR1 is SGHTA and CDR2 is FQGNSA. This CDR3 spans 15 amino acids. The V gene lost 5 bases and the J gene lost 0 bases, with 13 bases spanning the gap. The sample taken for sequencing was PBMCs. The chain links TRBV7-2 to TRBJ1-1, with a tentative D call TRBD1 (5 bases). The receptor's source is a human donor in good health (CMV status not recorded). Some clones in this sample may be carry-over from other donors' samples. The CDR3 DNA reads as TGTGCCAGCAGCCGGGGAGGGGATATGAACACTGAAGCTTTCTTT. This encodes CASSRGGDMNTEAFF.